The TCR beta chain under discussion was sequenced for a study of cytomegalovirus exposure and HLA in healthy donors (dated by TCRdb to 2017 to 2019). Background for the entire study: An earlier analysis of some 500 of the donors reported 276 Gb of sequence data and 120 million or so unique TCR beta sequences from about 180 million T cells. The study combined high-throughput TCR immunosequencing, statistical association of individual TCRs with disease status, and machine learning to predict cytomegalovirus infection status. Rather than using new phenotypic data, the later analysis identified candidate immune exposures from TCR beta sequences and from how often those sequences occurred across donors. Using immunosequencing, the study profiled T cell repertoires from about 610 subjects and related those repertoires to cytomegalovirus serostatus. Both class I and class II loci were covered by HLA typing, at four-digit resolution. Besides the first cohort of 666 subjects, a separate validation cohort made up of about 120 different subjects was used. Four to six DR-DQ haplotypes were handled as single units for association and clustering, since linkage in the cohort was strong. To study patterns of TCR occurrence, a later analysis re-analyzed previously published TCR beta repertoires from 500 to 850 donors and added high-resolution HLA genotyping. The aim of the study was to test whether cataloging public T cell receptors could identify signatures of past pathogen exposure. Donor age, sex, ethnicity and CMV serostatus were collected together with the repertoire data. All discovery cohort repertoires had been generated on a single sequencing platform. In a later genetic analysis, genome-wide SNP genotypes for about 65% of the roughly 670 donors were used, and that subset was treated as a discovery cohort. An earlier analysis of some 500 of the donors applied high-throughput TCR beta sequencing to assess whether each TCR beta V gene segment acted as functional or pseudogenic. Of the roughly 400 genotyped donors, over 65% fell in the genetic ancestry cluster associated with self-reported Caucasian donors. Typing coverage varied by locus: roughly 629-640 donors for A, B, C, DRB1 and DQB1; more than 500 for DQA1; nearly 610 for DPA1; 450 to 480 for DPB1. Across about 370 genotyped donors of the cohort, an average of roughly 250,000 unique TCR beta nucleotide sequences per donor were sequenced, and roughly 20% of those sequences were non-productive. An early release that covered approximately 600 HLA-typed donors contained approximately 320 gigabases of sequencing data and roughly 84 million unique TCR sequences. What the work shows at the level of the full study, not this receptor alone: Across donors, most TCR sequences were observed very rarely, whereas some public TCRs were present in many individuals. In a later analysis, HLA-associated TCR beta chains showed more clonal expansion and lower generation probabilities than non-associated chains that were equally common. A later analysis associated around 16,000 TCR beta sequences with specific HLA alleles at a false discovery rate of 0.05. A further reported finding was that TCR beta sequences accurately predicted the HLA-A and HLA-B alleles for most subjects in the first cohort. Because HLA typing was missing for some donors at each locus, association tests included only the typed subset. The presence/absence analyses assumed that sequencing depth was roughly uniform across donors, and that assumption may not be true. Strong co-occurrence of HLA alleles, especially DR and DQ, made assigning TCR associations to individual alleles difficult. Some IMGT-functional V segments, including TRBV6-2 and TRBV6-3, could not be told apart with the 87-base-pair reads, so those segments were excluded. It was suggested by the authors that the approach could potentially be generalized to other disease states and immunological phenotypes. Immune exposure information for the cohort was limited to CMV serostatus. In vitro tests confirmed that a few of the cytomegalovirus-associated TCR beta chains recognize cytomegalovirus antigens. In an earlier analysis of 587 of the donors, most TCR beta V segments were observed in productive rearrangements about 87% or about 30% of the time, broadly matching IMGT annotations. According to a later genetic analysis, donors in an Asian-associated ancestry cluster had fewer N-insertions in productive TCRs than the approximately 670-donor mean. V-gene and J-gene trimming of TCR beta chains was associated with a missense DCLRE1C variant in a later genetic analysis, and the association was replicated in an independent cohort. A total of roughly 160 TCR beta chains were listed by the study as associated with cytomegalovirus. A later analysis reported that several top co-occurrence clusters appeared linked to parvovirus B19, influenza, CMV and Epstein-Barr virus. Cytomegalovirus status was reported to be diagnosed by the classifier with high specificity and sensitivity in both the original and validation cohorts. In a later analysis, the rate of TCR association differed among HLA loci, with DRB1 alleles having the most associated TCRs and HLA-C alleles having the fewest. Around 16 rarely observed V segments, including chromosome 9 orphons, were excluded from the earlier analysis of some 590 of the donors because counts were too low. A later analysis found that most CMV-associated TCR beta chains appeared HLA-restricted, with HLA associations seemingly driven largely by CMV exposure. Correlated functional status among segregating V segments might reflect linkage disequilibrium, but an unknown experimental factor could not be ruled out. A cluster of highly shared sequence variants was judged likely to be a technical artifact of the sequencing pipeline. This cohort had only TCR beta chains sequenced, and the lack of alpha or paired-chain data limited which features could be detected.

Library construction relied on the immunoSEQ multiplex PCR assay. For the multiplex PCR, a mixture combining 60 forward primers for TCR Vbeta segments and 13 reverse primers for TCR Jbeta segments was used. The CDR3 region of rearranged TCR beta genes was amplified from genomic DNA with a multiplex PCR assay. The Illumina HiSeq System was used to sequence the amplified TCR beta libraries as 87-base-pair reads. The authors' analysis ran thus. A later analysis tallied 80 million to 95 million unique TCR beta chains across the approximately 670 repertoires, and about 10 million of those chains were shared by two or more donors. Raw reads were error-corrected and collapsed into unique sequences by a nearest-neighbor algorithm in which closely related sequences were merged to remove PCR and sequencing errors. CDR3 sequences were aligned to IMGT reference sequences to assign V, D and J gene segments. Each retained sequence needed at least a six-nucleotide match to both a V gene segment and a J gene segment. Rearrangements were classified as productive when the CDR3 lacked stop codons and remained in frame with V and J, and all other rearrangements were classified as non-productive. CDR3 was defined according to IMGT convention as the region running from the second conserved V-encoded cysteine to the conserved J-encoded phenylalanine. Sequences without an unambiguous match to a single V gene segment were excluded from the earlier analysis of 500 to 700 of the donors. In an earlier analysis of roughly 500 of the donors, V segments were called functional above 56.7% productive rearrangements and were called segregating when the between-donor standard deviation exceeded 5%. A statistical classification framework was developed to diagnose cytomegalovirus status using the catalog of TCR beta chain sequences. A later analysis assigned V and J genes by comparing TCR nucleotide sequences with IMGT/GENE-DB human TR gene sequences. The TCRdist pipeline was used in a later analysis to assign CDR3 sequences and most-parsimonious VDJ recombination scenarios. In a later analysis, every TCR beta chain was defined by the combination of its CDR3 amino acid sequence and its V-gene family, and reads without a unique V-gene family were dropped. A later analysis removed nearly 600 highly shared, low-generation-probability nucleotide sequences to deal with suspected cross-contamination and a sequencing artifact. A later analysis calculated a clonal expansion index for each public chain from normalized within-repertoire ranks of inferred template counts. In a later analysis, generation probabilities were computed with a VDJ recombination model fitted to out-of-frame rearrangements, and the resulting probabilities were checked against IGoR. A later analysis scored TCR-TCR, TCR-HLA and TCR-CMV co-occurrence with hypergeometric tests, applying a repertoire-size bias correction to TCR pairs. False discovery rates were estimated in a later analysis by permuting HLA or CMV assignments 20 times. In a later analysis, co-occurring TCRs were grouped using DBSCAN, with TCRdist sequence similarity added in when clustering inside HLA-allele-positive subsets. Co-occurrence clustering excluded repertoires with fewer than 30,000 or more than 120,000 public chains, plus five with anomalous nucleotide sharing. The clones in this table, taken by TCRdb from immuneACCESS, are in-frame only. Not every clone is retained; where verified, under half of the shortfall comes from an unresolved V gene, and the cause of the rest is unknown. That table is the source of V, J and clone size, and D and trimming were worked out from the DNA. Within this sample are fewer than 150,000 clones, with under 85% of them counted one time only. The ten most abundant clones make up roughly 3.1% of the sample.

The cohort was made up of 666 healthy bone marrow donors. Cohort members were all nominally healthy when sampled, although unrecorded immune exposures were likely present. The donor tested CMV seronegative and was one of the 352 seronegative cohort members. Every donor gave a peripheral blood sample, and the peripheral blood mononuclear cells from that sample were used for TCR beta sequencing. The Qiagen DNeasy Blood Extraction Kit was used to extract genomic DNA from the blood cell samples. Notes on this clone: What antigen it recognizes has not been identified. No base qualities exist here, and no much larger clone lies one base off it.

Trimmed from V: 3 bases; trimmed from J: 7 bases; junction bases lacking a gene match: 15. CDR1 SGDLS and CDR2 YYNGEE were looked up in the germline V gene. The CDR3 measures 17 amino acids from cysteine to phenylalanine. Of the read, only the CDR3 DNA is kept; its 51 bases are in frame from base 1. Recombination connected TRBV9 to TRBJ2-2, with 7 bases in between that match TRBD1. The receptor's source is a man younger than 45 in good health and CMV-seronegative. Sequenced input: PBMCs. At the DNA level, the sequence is TGTGCCAGCAGCGGAAAAGACAGGGCGGATCATGGCGGGGAGCTGTTTTTT. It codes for CASSGKDRADHGGELFF. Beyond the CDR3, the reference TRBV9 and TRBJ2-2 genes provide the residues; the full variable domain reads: DSGVTQTPKHLITATGQRVTLRCSPRSGDLSVYWYQQSLDQGLQFLIQYYNGEERAKGNILERFSAQQFPDLHSELNLSSLELGDSALYFCASSGKDRADHGGELFFGEGSRLTVL.